A single sample gave rise to the 23 T cell receptor beta chains below, sequenced in a study of T cell responses to AZD1222 COVID-19 vaccine. The table came from immunoSEQ multiplex PCR; TCRdb's copy has only in-frame clones and leaves some out. The sample includes approximately 130,000 clones, just under 95% of them seen just once. The sample was peripheral blood, taken 28 days after the second AZD1222 dose. The receptor source for this set is an adult who received the AZD1222 COVID-19 vaccine.

The gene calls are TRBV5-1 and TRBJ2-3, with TRBD1 matching 7 bases. The V segment lost 1 base and the J segment 1 base; nucleotides outside the gene matches: 6. The CDR3 is 16 amino acids. Germline V gene lookup returns CDR1 SGHRS and CDR2 YFSETQ. The CDR3 DNA sequence: TGCGCCAGCAGCTTGAGAGTCGGACAGGGCACAGATACGCAGTATTTT. Translation gives CASSLRVGQGTDTQYF.

This chain links TRBV6-2 or TRBV6-3 with TRBJ2-2, with 7 nucleotides matching TRBD2. Per germline, CDR1 MNHEY and CDR2 SVGEGT. The V segment lost 2 bases and the J segment 6 bases; nucleotides outside the gene matches: 9. CDR3 length: 16 amino acids. The CDR3 reads CASSYVGREYAGELFF. In DNA, the CDR3 is TGTGCCAGCAGTTACGTGGGGCGGGAGTACGCCGGGGAGCTGTTTTTT.

This clone was seen only a few times. V usage is TRBV7-7 and J usage is TRBJ1-3; unclear D gene. The ends were cut back, 2 bases at V and 2 bases at J, with 7 bases in the middle. The germline gives CDR1 SSHAT, CDR2 FNYEAQ (reference sequence). The CDR3 is 14 residues long. The CDR3 coding sequence is TGTGCCAGCAGCTTATCCGAAGCTGGAAACACCATATATTTT. Translation gives CASSLSEAGNTIYF.

The V and J genes are TRBV27 and TRBJ1-2; 10 bases agree with TRBD1. V shed 6 bases, J shed 6 bases, and the junction held 4 bases outside the gene matches. Germline CDR1 reads MNHEY; CDR2 reads SMNVEV (reference sequence). This CDR3 has 13 residues. The CDR3 reads CASSLGQGNGYTF. Here the CDR3 DNA reads TGTGCCAGCAGCTTGGGACAGGGGAATGGCTACACCTTC.

The sample holds a few counts of this clone. The chain has TRBV7-9 and TRBJ2-7; D is unclear. Germline V gives CDR1 SEHNR, CDR2 FQNEAQ (reference sequence). V shed 1 base and J shed 6 bases, with 10 bases lying between them. This CDR3 comprises 13 residues. CDR3 sequence (DNA): TGTGCCAGCAGCTTAGAGTGGGCCCCCGAGCAGTACTTC. Encoded protein: CASSLEWAPEQYF.

The V call is TRBV6-2 or TRBV6-3, the J call TRBJ1-6, with TRBD1 identical over 8 bases. Germline-derived CDR1 and CDR2 are MNHEY and SVGEGT. There are 14 residues in the CDR3. Trimming at V came to 5 bases and at J to 9 bases, leaving 6 bases not matched to a gene. The CDR3 nucleotides are TGTGCCAGCAGTAGACGACAGGGGAGTTCACCCCTCCACTTT. It encodes CASSRRQGSSPLHF.

The chain couples TRBV1 to TRBJ1-2. TRBV1 constitutes a pseudogene. The CDR3 loop spans 12 amino acids. The CDR3 DNA sequence: TGCACCAGCAGCCAAGCCTACTATGGCTACACCTTC. Its translation: CTSSQAYYGYTF.

V is TRBV7-2 and J is TRBJ1-5, with 8 bases lining up with TRBD1. The CDR3 extends over 14 amino acids. The trim removed 4 bases at V and 9 bases at J, leaving 8 bases unmatched. Germline V CDR1 and CDR2: SGHTA, FQGNSA. The CDR3 DNA follows: TGTGCCAGCAGCTCGGGACAGGAAGGGAGGCCCCAGCATTTT. This gives the protein CASSSGQEGRPQHF.

The chain couples TRBV5-6 to TRBJ2-7; weak D call: TRBD1 (6 bases). V dropped 2 bases and J dropped 3 bases, with 9 bases sitting between them. There are 13 residues in the CDR3. The germline CDR1 and CDR2 sequences are SGHDT and YYEEEE. The chain's CDR3 is CASSFGTNYEQYF. CDR3 bases: TGTGCCAGCAGCTTCGGGACAAACTACGAGCAGTACTTC.

This clone occurred once. This chain joins TRBV5-8 and TRBJ2-7, with D perhaps matching TRBD2 (6 bases). The CDR3 consists of 14 residues. In germline, CDR1 is SGHTS, CDR2 YDEGEE. Deletions cut 2 bases from V and 4 bases from J, with 13 bases between. The CDR3 protein is CASSLGAGRYEQYF. The CDR3, as DNA: TGTGCCAGCAGCTTAGGCGCGGGGCGGTACGAGCAGTACTTC.

The chain uses TRBV5-1 and TRBJ1-1; 8 bases are a match to TRBD1. CDR3 length: 15 residues. The germline CDR1 and CDR2 sequences are SGHRS and YFSETQ. Losses at the gene ends were 0 bases for V and 5 bases for J; bases not matched to a gene: 6. The CDR3 loop reads CASSLGSGGWTEAFF. Written as DNA, the CDR3 is TGCGCCAGCAGCTTGGGGTCAGGGGGCTGGACTGAAGCTTTCTTT.

This chain uses TRBV5-1 with TRBJ1-6; unclear D gene. CDR3 length: 12 residues. Trimming left V 2 bases short and J 9 bases short, with 6 bases between. Germline CDR1 is SGHRS and CDR2 is YFSETQ. CDR3 sequence reads: CASSFRGSPLHF. The CDR3 nucleotides are TGCGCCAGCAGCTTCCGAGGTTCACCCCTCCACTTT. The full variable domain, in which reference TRBV5-1 and TRBJ1-6 provide the parts outside the CDR3, is KAGVTQTPRYLIKTRGQQVTLSCSPISGHRSVSWYQQTPGQGLQFLFEYFSETQRNKGNFPGRFSGRQFSNSRSEMNVSTLELGDSALYLCASSFRGSPLHFGNGTRLTVT.

This clone was seen only once. The V gene is TRBV27, the J gene TRBJ2-1, with TRBD2 matching over 7 bases. The germline V gene encodes CDR1 MNHEY and CDR2 SMNVEV (reference sequence). The CDR3 has 14 residues. Trimming took 6 bases from V and 5 from J; bases not matched to a gene: 7. The CDR3 reads CASRELGGNNEQFF. The CDR3 region has the DNA TGTGCCAGCAGGGAGCTGGGGGGGAACAATGAGCAGTTCTTC.

A remark on this clone: Other DNA sequences in the same sample also yield this CDR3. V and J are TRBV7-9 and TRBJ2-3; D is unresolved. The germline V and J ends were trimmed by 1 base and 0 bases, with 8 bases remaining between them. The CDR3 loop spans 15 amino acids. Germline V lookup: CDR1 SEHNR, CDR2 FQNEAQ (reference sequence). This chain's CDR3 is CASSLGTGSTDTQYF. The CDR3 DNA follows: TGTGCCAGCAGCTTAGGGACGGGCAGCACAGATACGCAGTATTTT.

The chain is built from TRBV7-2 and TRBJ1-5; 7 bases agree with TRBD1. V was clipped by 4 bases and J by 11 bases; unmatched bases: 20. CDR1 and CDR2 from the germline V gene are SGHTA and FQGNSA. This CDR3 has 17 amino acids. The CDR3 protein is CASSSGRRARGNVTQHF. CDR3 sequence (DNA): TGTGCCAGCAGCTCAGGAAGGCGGGCCAGGGGGAACGTGACCCAGCATTTT.

The chain combines TRBV19 with TRBJ1-4; 9 bases are a match to TRBD1. V lost 8 bases, J lost 8 bases, and 3 bases stayed unmatched. The CDR3 is 12 residues long. The V gene's germline CDR1 is LNHDA and CDR2 SQIVND (reference sequence). The CDR3 DNA reads TGTGCCAGTGAGGACAGGGGCGAAAAACTGTTTTTT. This translates into CASEDRGEKLFF.

The gene calls are TRBV21-1 and TRBJ1-2. TRBV21-1 is reported as a pseudogene. CDR3 length: 15 residues. The CDR3 here is CASSGPVGLHYGYTF. Written as DNA, the CDR3 is TGTGCCAGCAGCGGACCGGTAGGACTGCATTATGGCTACACCTTC.

The rearrangement uses TRBV6-2 or TRBV6-3 and TRBJ1-2, with 7 bases matching TRBD1. CDR1 is MNHEY, CDR2 SVGEGT, per germline. The CDR3 consists of 12 residues. V trimming: 2 bases; J trimming: 8 bases; junction bases outside the gene matches: 2. The CDR3 protein is CASSYRGGGYTF. The CDR3 bases are TGTGCCAGCAGTTACCGAGGGGGCGGCTACACCTTC.

This clone was recorded only once. The rearrangement links TRBV18 to TRBJ1-2, with TRBD1 matching 8 bases. The CDR3 runs 13 residues. Germline lookup yields CDR1 KGHSH and CDR2 LQKENI. V trimming: 3 bases; J trimming: 5 bases; junction bases outside the gene matches: 2. The CDR3 DNA reads TGTGCCAGCTCACCGGGACAGGAGTATGGCTACACCTTC. Its translation: CASSPGQEYGYTF.

Here the CDR3 DNA reads TGTGCCAGCAGCCAAGATCCAAGAGCCCGATCCTATGGCTACACCTTC. Translated: CASSQDPRARSYGYTF. This chain uses TRBV4-2 with TRBJ1-2; no definite D call. V was clipped by 0 bases and J by 4 bases, with 15 bases between them. Germline V CDR1 and CDR2: LGHNA, YNFKEQ. This CDR3 has 16 residues.

The V gene is TRBV15, the J gene TRBJ2-1; D might be TRBD1 or TRBD2, each matching 5 bases. From germline, CDR1 is LNHNV and CDR2 YYDKDF (reference sequence). The CDR3 has 16 residues. V shed 1 base and J shed 8 bases, with 18 bases lying between them. The CDR3, as DNA: TGTGCCACCAGCAGAGGTCCAGCCGGGGCCTCGGATGAGCAGTTCTTC. It yields the protein CATSRGPAGASDEQFF.

The chain joins TRBV7-9 to TRBJ2-7; the D is unclear. Germline V lookup: CDR1 SEHNR, CDR2 FQNEAQ (reference sequence). The CDR3 sequence is 12 residues long. Trimming shortened V by 5 bases and J by 3 bases, and 8 bases separated the two germline ends. The CDR3 region is CASSPTDYEQYF. The CDR3 DNA is TGTGCCAGCAGCCCCACAGACTACGAGCAGTACTTC.

V usage is TRBV4-2 and J usage is TRBJ1-4, with a weak D call TRBD1 (6 bases). Trimming took 0 bases from V and 7 from J, leaving 18 bases between them. In germline, CDR1 is LGHNA, CDR2 YNFKEQ. The CDR3 extends over 17 amino acids. The DNA for the CDR3 is TGTGCCAGCAGCCAAGATGGCCCCGGCAGGGGTGGTGAAAAACTGTTTTTT. This codes for CASSQDGPGRGGEKLFF.